Listed below are T cell receptor beta chains from one sample, sequenced in a study of CD8+ T cells in alopecia areata. Only in-frame clones appear in the TCRdb table, and some are missing; sequencing was by immunoSEQ multiplex PCR. The sample consists of 89,000 or so clones, just over 50% of them appearing once. Sequenced sample: NKG2D-high CD8+ T cells sorted from blood. The source is a human donor with alopecia areata. Both conserved end residues are part of each CDR3. D genes are given only for firm matches. Clone size is stated in some rows and not others, as once, few, many or a class when expanded.

abundance: NA
v_gene: TRBV27
j_gene: TRBJ2-1
d_gene: NA
CDR3nt: TGTGCCAGTCTTTGGGTAGCGGCCTACAATGAGCAGTTCTTC
CDR3aa: CASLWVAAYNEQFF

abundance: medium-sized
v_gene: TRBV5-6
j_gene: TRBJ2-1
d_gene: NA
CDR3nt: TGTGCCAGCAGCTGGGCAGCCGAGCAGTTCTTC
CDR3aa: CASSWAAEQFF

abundance: NA
v_gene: TRBV30
j_gene: TRBJ1-4
d_gene: TRBD1
CDR3nt: TGTGCCTGGAGTCCCAAGGAGAGAGGGACAGGGGATGAAAAACTGTTTTTT
CDR3aa: CAWSPKERGTGDEKLFF

abundance: NA
v_gene: TRBV4-2
j_gene: TRBJ2-7
d_gene: NA
CDR3nt: TGTGCCAGCAGCCAAGTGGACTACGAGCAGTACTTC
CDR3aa: CASSQVDYEQYF

abundance: NA
v_gene: TRBV30
j_gene: TRBJ1-5
d_gene: NA
CDR3nt: TGTGCCTGGAGTGTACACGGGTTCAATCAGCCCCAGCATTTT
CDR3aa: CAWSVHGFNQPQHF

abundance: NA
v_gene: TRBV5-4
j_gene: TRBJ2-1
d_gene: TRBD2
CDR3nt: TGTGCCAGCAGCCCTTTTTGGTTAGCGGGAGGGCCATACAATGAGCAGTTCTTC
CDR3aa: CASSPFWLAGGPYNEQFF

abundance: NA
v_gene: TRBV5-1
j_gene: TRBJ2-1
d_gene: TRBD2
CDR3nt: TGCGCCAGCAGTTATAGCGGGACCAATGAGCAGTTCTTC
CDR3aa: CASSYSGTNEQFF

abundance: NA
v_gene: TRBV4-1
j_gene: TRBJ2-1
d_gene: NA
CDR3nt: TGCGCCAGCACTACCAGGGACTCATCCTACAATGAGCAGTTCTTC
CDR3aa: CASTTRDSSYNEQFF

abundance: NA
v_gene: TRBV21-1
j_gene: TRBJ2-3
d_gene: NA
CDR3nt: TGTGCCAGCCGCCCCGGGGCGCATACGCAGTATTTT
CDR3aa: CASRPGAHTQYF

abundance: few
v_gene: TRBV29-1
j_gene: TRBJ2-7
d_gene: NA
CDR3nt: TGCAGCGTTGAAAAGGGACAATCGTACGAGCAGTACTTC
CDR3aa: CSVEKGQSYEQYF

abundance: NA
v_gene: TRBV2
j_gene: TRBJ2-1
d_gene: TRBD2
CDR3nt: TGTGCCAGCAGCGACCCCCGGGACGGCCGGCAGGCGGGGGGTTGGTATGAGCAGTTCTTC
CDR3aa: CASSDPRDGRQAGGWYEQFF

abundance: NA
v_gene: TRBV21-1
j_gene: TRBJ2-1
d_gene: NA
CDR3nt: TGTGCCAGCAGCAAAGAAAGTGAGCAGTTCTTC
CDR3aa: CASSKESEQFF

abundance: NA
v_gene: TRBV19
j_gene: TRBJ1-6
d_gene: TRBD1
CDR3nt: TGTGCCAGTAGGCACGGTAGGGACAGGAGGAATTCACCCCTCCACTTT
CDR3aa: CASRHGRDRRNSPLHF

abundance: once
v_gene: TRBV6-5
j_gene: TRBJ2-5
d_gene: NA
CDR3nt: TGTGCCACTACCCTAAAGACCCAGTACTTC
CDR3aa: CATTLKTQYF

abundance: NA
v_gene: TRBV7-9
j_gene: TRBJ2-5
d_gene: NA
CDR3nt: TGTGCCAGCAGCTTAGGCCGAGAGACCCAGTACTTC
CDR3aa: CASSLGRETQYF

abundance: NA
v_gene: TRBV5-1
j_gene: TRBJ1-5
d_gene: NA
CDR3nt: TGCGCCAGCAGCTTGGCCCCAGATAGCAATCAGCCCCAGCATTTT
CDR3aa: CASSLAPDSNQPQHF

abundance: NA
v_gene: TRBV11-2
j_gene: TRBJ2-1
d_gene: NA
CDR3nt: TGTGCCAGCAGCTGGGGGGAGAAATACAATGAGCAGTTCTTC
CDR3aa: CASSWGEKYNEQFF

abundance: NA
v_gene: TRBV29-1
j_gene: TRBJ2-1
d_gene: NA
CDR3nt: TGCAGCGTGGGCCTGGGAGAGGCGTACAATGAGCAGTTCTTC
CDR3aa: CSVGLGEAYNEQFF